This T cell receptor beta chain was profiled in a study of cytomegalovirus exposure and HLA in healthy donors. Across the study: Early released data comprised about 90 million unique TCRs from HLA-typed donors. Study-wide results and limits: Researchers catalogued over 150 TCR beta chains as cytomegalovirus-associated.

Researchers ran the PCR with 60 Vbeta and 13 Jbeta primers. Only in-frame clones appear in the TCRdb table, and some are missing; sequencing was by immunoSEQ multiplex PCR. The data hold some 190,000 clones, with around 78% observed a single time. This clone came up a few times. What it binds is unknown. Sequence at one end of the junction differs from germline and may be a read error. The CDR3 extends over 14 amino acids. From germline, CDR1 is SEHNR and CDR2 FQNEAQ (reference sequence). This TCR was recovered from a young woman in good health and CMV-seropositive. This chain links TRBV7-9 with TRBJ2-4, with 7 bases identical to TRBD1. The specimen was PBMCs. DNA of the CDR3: TGTGCCAGCAGCCTAGCCGGGACAGAAAACATTCAGTACTTC. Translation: CASSLAGTENIQYF.